Shown below are 13 T cell receptor beta chains from a single sample sequenced in a study of siplizumab effects on memory and regulatory T cells. Measured with immunoSEQ multiplex PCR; TCRdb has only the in-frame clones, and not every one. The table includes about 110,000 clones, roughly 92% detected once. Source material: CD4+ T cells sorted from blood. The receptor set was obtained from a human donor in good health.

This chain connects TRBV11-2 to TRBJ2-7, with D unclear. Trimming pared 6 bases from V and 3 bases from J, leaving 21 bases between. In germline, CDR1 is SGHAT, CDR2 FQNNGV. The length of the CDR3 is 16 residues. CDR3 loop: CASRTLGGRTNYEQYF. Written as DNA, the CDR3 is TGTGCCAGCAGGACTTTGGGTGGCAGAACTAACTACGAGCAGTACTTC. Full variable domain (missing parts from reference TRBV11-2 and TRBJ2-7): EAGVAQSPRYKIIEKRQSVAFWCNPISGHATLYWYQQILGQGPKLLIQFQNNGVVDDSQLPKDRFSAERLKGVDSTLKIQPAKLEDSAVYLCASRTLGGRTNYEQYFGPGTRLTVT.

This clone was counted a single time. The chain combines TRBV19 with TRBJ2-7; a weak D match, TRBD1 (5 bases). The CDR3 consists of 15 residues. V shed 3 bases and J shed 3 bases, with 15 bases lying between them. Germline values: CDR1 LNHDA, CDR2 SQIVND (reference sequence). The CDR3 DNA sequence: TGTGCCAGTAGTATCGCTGCCAGGGTTGGCTACGAGCAGTACTTC. This encodes CASSIAARVGYEQYF.

Written as DNA, the CDR3 is TGTGCCAGCAGCGTCGAGGGTTTCTACGAGCAGTACTTC. This encodes CASSVEGFYEQYF. The chain is built from TRBV7-8 and TRBJ2-7, with a weak D call TRBD2 (5 bases). CDR3 length: 13 residues. V was trimmed by 5 bases and J by 3 bases, leaving 11 bases between them. Germline lookup yields CDR1 SGHVS and CDR2 FQNEAQ.

The V gene is TRBV27, the J gene TRBJ2-3; D not resolved. The CDR3 runs to 16 residues. Germline CDR1 reads MNHEY; CDR2 reads SMNVEV (reference sequence). Trimming shortened V by 0 bases and J by 1 base, and 11 bases separated the two germline ends. The CDR3 DNA is TGTGCCAGCAGTTTATCGGTCGTTACGGGCACAGATACGCAGTATTTT. This sequence encodes CASSLSVVTGTDTQYF.

The rearrangement uses TRBV14 and TRBJ1-2, with unresolved D. With 2 bases removed from V and 4 bases from J, the gap between germline ends came to 5 bases. This CDR3 has 12 residues. Germline V gene lookup returns CDR1 SGHDN and CDR2 FVKESK. Written as DNA, the CDR3 is TGTGCCAGCAGCCAAAGTCCCTATGGCTACACCTTC. It encodes CASSQSPYGYTF.

The J gene is TRBJ1-2, the V gene TRBV9; possible D gene TRBD1, 5 bases. Germline loops: CDR1 SGDLS, CDR2 YYNGEE. The CDR3 is 14 residues long. Trimming stripped 4 bases from V and 6 bases from J, with 16 bases between. Here the CDR3 reads CASSHLGGGNGYTF. As DNA, the CDR3 is TGTGCCAGCAGCCACCTCGGGGGGGGAAATGGCTACACCTTC.

This rearrangement joins TRBV6-5 to TRBJ2-7; 8 nucleotides align to TRBD1. With 2 bases clipped from V and 0 bases from J, the junction kept 6 bases outside the gene matches. The CDR3 spans 16 residues. The germline V gene encodes CDR1 MNHEY and CDR2 SVGAGI. CDR3 protein: CASSYSRQGHSYEQYF. As DNA, the CDR3 is TGTGCCAGCAGTTACAGCCGACAGGGGCACTCCTACGAGCAGTACTTC.

The V gene is TRBV5-4, the J gene TRBJ1-6, with a possible D match to TRBD1 (6 bases). Per the germline V gene, CDR1 is SGHNT and CDR2 is YYREEE (reference sequence). V was trimmed by 0 bases and J by 10 bases, leaving 20 bases between them. This CDR3 is built from 17 residues. The chain's CDR3 is CASSLGALAGEYSPLHF. CDR3 DNA sequence: TGTGCCAGCAGCTTGGGGGCCCTTGCAGGGGAATACTCACCCCTCCACTTT.

This chain connects TRBV2 to TRBJ1-2, with D perhaps TRBD1 (6 bases). CDR1 is SNHLY, CDR2 FYNNEI, per germline. The CDR3 consists of 13 residues. V lost 1 base, J lost 8 bases, and 11 bases lay in between. This CDR3 reads CASSEGQGRGYTF. CDR3 in DNA: TGTGCCAGCAGTGAAGGCCAGGGGCGGGGCTACACCTTC.

This clone was counted a single time. The CDR3 loop reads CASSVGQANLKQYF. CDR3 coding DNA: TGTGCCAGCAGCGTAGGACAGGCGAACCTTAAGCAGTACTTC. V usage is TRBV9 and J usage is TRBJ2-7, with TRBD1 as a possible D gene (6 bases). V lost 0 bases and J lost 8, with 15 bases in between. The CDR3 is 14 amino acids. The V gene's germline CDR1 is SGDLS and CDR2 YYNGEE.

The rearrangement joins TRBV6-1 to TRBJ2-7; 14 nucleotides align to TRBD2. J was trimmed by 6 bases and V by 4 bases; bases with no gene match: 5. Germline CDR1 MNHNS, CDR2 SASEGT. There are 15 residues in the CDR3. The CDR3 region has the DNA TGTGCCAGCAGTGTGGGGACTAGCGGGAGAGGCGAGCAGTACTTC. It is translated as CASSVGTSGRGEQYF.

V gene TRBV6-1 combines with J gene TRBJ1-4; TRBD1 agrees at 9 bases. With V trimmed by 4 bases and J by 3 bases, 0 bases remained unmatched. The germline V gene has CDR1 MNHNS and CDR2 SASEGT. This CDR3 is 14 amino acids long. The CDR3 DNA reads as TGTGCCAGCAGTGGACAGGGGGCTAATGAAAAACTGTTTTTT. It encodes CASSGQGANEKLFF.

This chain joins TRBV29-1 and TRBJ1-5; D perhaps matches TRBD1 (5 bases). Germline CDR1 reads SQVTM; CDR2 reads ANQGSEA. V was shortened by 4 bases and J by 3 bases, with 7 bases between the two germline ends. CDR3 length equals 12 residues. Here the CDR3 reads CSVAGSNQPQHF. The CDR3 DNA sequence: TGCAGCGTTGCAGGGTCCAATCAGCCCCAGCATTTT.